This is a list of T cell receptor beta chains from one sample in a study of regulatory T cells in long-lasting Graves disease. One entry per CDR3 protein results from TCRdb running MiXCR on the multiplex PCR reads. The table has 650,000 to 700,000 distinct CDR3 sequences, about 30% seen once; the top ten hold roughly 40%. Material: peripheral blood mononuclear cells (PBMCs), obtained when the disease was refractory, from a patient treated with antithyroid drugs. The receptors come from a female donor with Graves disease. CDR3s include the opening cysteine and the closing phenylalanine or tryptophan. Each record gives: D gene, clone size, J gene, V gene, CDR3 DNA, CDR3 protein. The D gene is left open where the match is weak. Clone sizes are given selectively: once, few, many, or a class where the clone is expanded.

d_gene: -
abundance: -
j_gene: TRBJ1-6
v_gene: TRBV6-1
CDR3nt: TGTGCCAGCAGTGGAAGAGACTCTATTAATTCACCCCTCCACTTT
CDR3aa: CASSGRDSINSPLHF

d_gene: -
abundance: few
j_gene: TRBJ1-1
v_gene: TRBV6-1
CDR3nt: TGTGCCAGCAGTCTAGATCCGCTCACTGAAGCTTTCTTT
CDR3aa: CASSLDPLTEAFF

d_gene: -
abundance: few
j_gene: TRBJ2-7
v_gene: TRBV6-2/TRBV6-3
CDR3nt: TGTGCCAGCAGTTACACCCTACGGGACGGGGCCTACGAGCAGTACTTC
CDR3aa: CASSYTLRDGAYEQYF

d_gene: TRBD2
abundance: few
j_gene: TRBJ2-7
v_gene: TRBV13
CDR3nt: TGTGCCAGCAGCAGAGGGACTAGCATCCACTTC
CDR3aa: CASSRGTSIHF

d_gene: -
abundance: -
j_gene: TRBJ1-1
v_gene: TRBV12-3/TRBV12-4
CDR3nt: TGTGCCAGCAGTTTCCTACGGGACACTGAAGCTTTCTTT
CDR3aa: CASSFLRDTEAFF

d_gene: -
abundance: many
j_gene: TRBJ1-2
v_gene: TRBV12-3/TRBV12-4
CDR3nt: TGTGCCAGCAGTCTCTCGGTTAGGGACTATGGCTACACCTTC
CDR3aa: CASSLSVRDYGYTF

d_gene: -
abundance: few
j_gene: TRBJ1-1
v_gene: TRBV12-3/TRBV12-4
CDR3nt: TGTGCCAGCAGGCCTGTTGGTATGTCGAACACTGAAGCTTTCTTT
CDR3aa: CASRPVGMSNTEAFF

d_gene: -
abundance: -
j_gene: TRBJ1-1
v_gene: TRBV30
CDR3nt: TGTGCCTGGAGTCCAGCGAACACTGAAGCTTTCTTT
CDR3aa: CAWSPANTEAFF

d_gene: TRBD1
abundance: many
j_gene: TRBJ1-1
v_gene: TRBV28
CDR3nt: TGTGCCAGCAGTGCTCTTGTCTACAGGGGCATGAACACTGAAGCTTTCTTT
CDR3aa: CASSALVYRGMNTEAFF

d_gene: TRBD1
abundance: few
j_gene: TRBJ1-4
v_gene: TRBV3-1
CDR3nt: TGTGCCAGCAGCCTAAGGGACAGTGCAACTAATGAAAAACTGTTTTTT
CDR3aa: CASSLRDSATNEKLFF

d_gene: -
abundance: few
j_gene: TRBJ1-4
v_gene: TRBV9
CDR3nt: TGTGCCAGCAGCGTAGGAGGGTCAACTAATGAAAAACTGTTTTTT
CDR3aa: CASSVGGSTNEKLFF

d_gene: -
abundance: many
j_gene: TRBJ2-5
v_gene: TRBV2
CDR3nt: TGTGCCAGCAGTGAAATACTAGCCAAGACCCAGTACTTC
CDR3aa: CASSEILAKTQYF

d_gene: TRBD1
abundance: -
j_gene: TRBJ2-7
v_gene: TRBV6-2/TRBV6-3
CDR3nt: TGTGCCAGCAACCGTGGACAGGGGGCTGGCGAGCAGTACTTC
CDR3aa: CASNRGQGAGEQYF

d_gene: -
abundance: few
j_gene: TRBJ1-5
v_gene: TRBV7-9
CDR3nt: TGTGCCAGCAGCACGTCGCCCGGTAGCAATCAGCCCCAGCATTTT
CDR3aa: CASSTSPGSNQPQHF

d_gene: -
abundance: few
j_gene: TRBJ1-1
v_gene: TRBV20-1
CDR3nt: TGCAGTGGAGAACAGGCGGTGAACACTGAAGCTTTCTTT
CDR3aa: CSGEQAVNTEAFF

d_gene: -
abundance: few
j_gene: TRBJ1-5
v_gene: TRBV10-3
CDR3nt: TGTGCCATCAGTGAACGGGGGGGAGAGAGCAATCAGCCCCAGCATTTT
CDR3aa: CAISERGGESNQPQHF

d_gene: -
abundance: -
j_gene: TRBJ1-1
v_gene: TRBV11-2
CDR3nt: TGTGCCAGCAGCTTGGCGTCTCTGGGAACTGGAGCTTTCTTT
CDR3aa: CASSLASLGTGAFF

d_gene: -
abundance: -
j_gene: TRBJ1-2
v_gene: TRBV6-1
CDR3nt: TGTGCCAGCAGTGAAGGAAACAGGCCCAGGGACTATGGCTACACCTTC
CDR3aa: CASSEGNRPRDYGYTF

d_gene: TRBD1
abundance: -
j_gene: TRBJ1-1
v_gene: TRBV5-1
CDR3nt: TGCGCCAGCAGCTTGAGAACAGGACAGGGCTCTGAAGCTTTCTTT
CDR3aa: CASSLRTGQGSEAFF

d_gene: TRBD1
abundance: once
j_gene: TRBJ2-3
v_gene: TRBV2
CDR3nt: TGTGCCAGCAGAGGGACAGGGACGAGCACAGATACGCAGTATTTT
CDR3aa: CASRGTGTSTDTQYF

d_gene: -
abundance: -
j_gene: TRBJ1-4
v_gene: TRBV20-1
CDR3nt: TGCAGTGCTGAGGACAGCGTTAATGAAAAACTGTTTTTT
CDR3aa: CSAEDSVNEKLFF